This T cell receptor (beta chain) was observed in a study of blood T cells in healthy people across ages. Whole-study results and caveats: More naive CD4+ cells and higher diversity marked long-lived donors relative to aged donors. The unknown donor CMV status may have confounded expanded clonotype changes.

In the case of this clonotype: Its cognate antigen is unknown.

Total RNA extracted from each sample amounted to at least 6 micrograms. Alongside a J-beta primer mix, a sample-barcoded 5' primer served in a second PCR lasting about 7 to 11 cycles. A template-switch adaptor containing 12 random nucleotides labeled each cDNA molecule. Via MiXCR, TCRdb re-called the 5' RACE reads, giving one row per CDR3 protein. The table shows hundreds of thousands of distinct CDR3 sequences, with over 45% occurring only once. CDR3 size: 15 residues. Per germline, CDR1 ENHRY and CDR2 SYGVKD. Sample: blood. This TCR was recovered from a woman in her sixties or seventies in good health. The rearrangement uses TRBV10-3 and TRBJ2-7, with 10 bases fitting TRBD1. Gene TRBJ2-5 matches the end of the DNA better, so the J call may be wrong. The CDR3 DNA reads as TGTGCCATCAGTGCTGGGGGACAGGGGAAAGAGACCCAGTACTTC. It specifies CAISAGGQGKETQYF.